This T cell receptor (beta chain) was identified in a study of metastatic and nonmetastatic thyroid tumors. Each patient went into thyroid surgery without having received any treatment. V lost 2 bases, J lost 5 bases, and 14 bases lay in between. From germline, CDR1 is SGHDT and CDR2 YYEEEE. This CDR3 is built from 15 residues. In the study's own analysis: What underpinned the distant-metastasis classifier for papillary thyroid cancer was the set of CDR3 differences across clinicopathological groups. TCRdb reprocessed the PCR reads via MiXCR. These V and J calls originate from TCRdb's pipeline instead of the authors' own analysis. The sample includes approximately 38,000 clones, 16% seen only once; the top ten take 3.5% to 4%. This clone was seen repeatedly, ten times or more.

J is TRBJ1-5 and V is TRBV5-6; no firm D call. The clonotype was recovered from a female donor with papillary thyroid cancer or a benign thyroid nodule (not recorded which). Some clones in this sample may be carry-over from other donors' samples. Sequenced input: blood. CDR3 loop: CASSLNPGLDQPQHF. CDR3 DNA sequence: TGTGCCAGCAGCTTAAATCCGGGTCTAGATCAGCCCCAGCATTTT.